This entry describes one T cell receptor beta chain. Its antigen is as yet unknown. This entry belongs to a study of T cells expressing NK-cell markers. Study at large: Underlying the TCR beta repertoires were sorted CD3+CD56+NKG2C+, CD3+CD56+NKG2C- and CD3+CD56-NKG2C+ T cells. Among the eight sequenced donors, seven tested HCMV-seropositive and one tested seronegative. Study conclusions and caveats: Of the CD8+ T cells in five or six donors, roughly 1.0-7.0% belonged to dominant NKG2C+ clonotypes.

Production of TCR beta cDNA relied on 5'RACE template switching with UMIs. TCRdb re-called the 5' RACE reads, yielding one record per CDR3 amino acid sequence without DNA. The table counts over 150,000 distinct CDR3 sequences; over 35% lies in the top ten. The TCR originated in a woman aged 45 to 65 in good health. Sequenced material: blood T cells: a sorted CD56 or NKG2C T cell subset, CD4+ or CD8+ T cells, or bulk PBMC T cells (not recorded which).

CDR3: CASSYTGVRDGYTF. The chain has TRBV12-3 or TRBV12-4 and TRBJ1-2; no DNA is available, so the TRBD1 call from TCRdb remains unchecked. The CDR3 spans 14 residues.